Reported below is one T cell receptor (beta chain). Antigen: not known. What was sequenced were expressed TCRB transcripts, since all of the isolated RNA had been reverse transcribed. The table came from immunoSEQ multiplex PCR; TCRdb's copy has only in-frame clones and leaves some out. Of 30,000 to 45,000 clones in the sample, about 65% are singletons; the top ten hold 2% to 2.5%. This specimen belongs to a study of beta chain features in type 1 diabetes. At the level of the study: Cell yields, gender and age were comparable in patients and healthy donors. Findings and caveats of the study: A possible short-template PCR bias applies equally to patients and controls.

The source of this sequence is a woman in her 30s in good health. The sample consisted of Tregs from blood.

This chain's CDR3 is CAISEPGQGGYEQYF. The DNA for the CDR3 is TGTGCCATCAGTGAACCGGGACAAGGCGGCTACGAGCAGTACTTC. The V gene is TRBV10-3, the J gene TRBJ2-5; D is possibly TRBD1 (6 bases). The DNA end is more similar to TRBJ2-7, so the J call may be wrong. From germline, CDR1 is ENHRY and CDR2 SYGVKD. The CDR3 is 15 residues long.